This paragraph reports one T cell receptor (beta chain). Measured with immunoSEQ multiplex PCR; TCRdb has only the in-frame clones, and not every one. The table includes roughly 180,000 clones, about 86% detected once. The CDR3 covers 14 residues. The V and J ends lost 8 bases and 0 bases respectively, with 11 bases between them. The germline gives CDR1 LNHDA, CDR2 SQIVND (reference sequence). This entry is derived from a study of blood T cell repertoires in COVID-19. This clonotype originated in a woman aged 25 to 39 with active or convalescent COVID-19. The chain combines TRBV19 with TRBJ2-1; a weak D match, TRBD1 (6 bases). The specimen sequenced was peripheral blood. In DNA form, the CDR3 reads TGTGCCAGTGGGTGGGGGCCCTCCTACAATGAGCAGTTCTTC. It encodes CASGWGPSYNEQFF.